This TCR beta chain was recorded in a study of blood T cell repertoires in COVID-19. About the research overall: In each case, the material was cDNA or gDNA derived from T cells, B-cell-depleted T cells, or PBMCs.

The authors' processing: How many nucleated cells were present was estimated from reference gene primer amplification. The assay was immunoSEQ multiplex PCR, and TCRdb's table has in-frame clones only and misses some. The DNA was the basis for D and trimming; V, J and clone size are from that table. Altogether tens of thousands of clones are present, 60% to 80% being singletons, with the ten largest covering approximately 2.5%. Trimming took off 1 base at V and 3 bases at J, with 11 bases between the two ends. The CDR3 totals 14 residues. The Seattle patients, enrolled during active infection, were followed longitudinally.

The TCR sequence derives from a man between 65 and 85 years old with COVID-19, enrolled during active disease. The sequencing input was peripheral blood. This chain joins TRBV5-3 and TRBJ2-7; no firm D call. TRBV5-3 is sorted into the ORF group, with uncertain function. In nucleotides, the CDR3 is TGTGCCAGAAGCTTGTACGTACACTACTACGAGCAGTACTTC. Amino acids: CARSLYVHYYEQYF.